This record covers a single TCR beta chain. Antigen: not known. Over several immunoSEQ plates, each subset's genomic DNA was distributed in even portions. The table came from immunoSEQ multiplex PCR; TCRdb's copy has only in-frame clones and leaves some out. The sample records 2 million to 3 million clones, roughly 93% being singletons. The data were taken from a study of shared clonotypes between healthy human individuals. The CDR3 has 17 residues. Germline CDR1 is MGHRA and CDR2 is YSYEKL. V dropped 0 bases and J dropped 4 bases, with 13 bases sitting between them. General observations from the study: Memory subsets generally showed smaller estimated richness than naive subsets did. Across a few donors, naive CD4 shared 5% to 6%, naive CD8 more than 3%, memory CD4 2% to 2.5%, memory CD8 roughly 0.37%.

Sample: naive CD4+ T cells from PBMCs. The subset here: CD45RA+ positively selected. This rearrangement joins TRBV4-1 to TRBJ1-6, with D maybe TRBD1 (6 bases). This TCR was recovered from a man between 18 and 35 years old in good health. Some clones in this sample may be carry-over from other donors' samples. The CDR3 sequence: CASSQEIWGAYNSPLHF. The CDR3 DNA reads as TGCGCCAGCAGCCAAGAGATATGGGGGGCATATAATTCACCCCTCCACTTT.